The T cell receptor beta chain described here comes from a study of T cells after yellow fever vaccination. A 5'RACE template-switching step, the method used to make TCR cDNA, added a universal primer site and UMIs. Each CDR3 protein gets one entry after TCRdb re-called the 5' RACE reads with MiXCR. The sample contains some 200,000 distinct CDR3 sequences, less than 3.5% of which appear only once. About this clonotype: What it binds is unknown.

Study-level points and caveats: Most clones from primary vaccination were detected again post-booster (roughly 96% CD4, 88% CD8).

V was pared by 6 bases and J by 1 base, with 4 bases of the junction left unmatched. The CDR3 length is 14 residues. The germline V gene encodes CDR1 MNHEY and CDR2 SVGEGT. The chain employs TRBV6-2 or TRBV6-3 and TRBJ2-7; TRBD1 matches at 9 bases. This TCR came from a young man who received the YFV17D yellow fever vaccine. The specimen comprised CD4+ T cells sorted from PBMCs, sampled 10 days after the yellow fever booster vaccination. The CDR3 protein is CASRGTGLSYEQYV. CDR3 nucleotide sequence: TGTGCCAGCAGGGGGACAGGGCTATCCTACGAGCAGTACGTC.